This TCR beta chain derives from a study of blood T cells in healthy people across ages. Primers used in a second PCR of about 6 to 11 cycles were a sample-barcoded 5' primer and a J-beta primer mix. TCRdb processed the 5' RACE reads anew with MiXCR; each CDR3 protein has one entry. The sample holds 600,000 to 1,000,000 distinct CDR3 sequences, more than 45% seen once. The CDR3 has 13 residues. V lost 6 bases to trimming and J lost 2 bases, with 14 bases between them. Germline V lookup: CDR1 DFQATT, CDR2 SNEGSKA (reference sequence). The sequencing sample was made of blood. The TCR sequence derives from a man aged 25 to 45 in good health. The chain combines TRBV20-1 with TRBJ2-7; no clear D gene. The CDR3 spells CSAFHSVAYEQYF. The CDR3 DNA follows: TGCAGTGCGTTTCACAGTGTTGCCTACGAGCAGTACTTC.